The clone carrying this T cell receptor (beta chain) was seen repeatedly, ten times or more. Its matching antigen is unknown. Individual cDNA molecules received unique molecular identifiers during library preparation. TCRdb itself ran the 5' RACE reads through MiXCR, one entry per CDR3 protein. The profile covers around 60,000 distinct CDR3 sequences, with roughly a tenth appearing a single time and over 8.5% taken by the ten largest. Germline V gene data show CDR1 as SGDLS and CDR2 as YYNGEE. CDR3 length equals 13 residues. V lost 3 bases and J lost 4, with 10 bases in between. These data belong to a study of early T cells in non-severe SARS-CoV-2 infection. About the research overall: Sequencing of bulk RNA from unsorted whole blood was done, without chain pairing.

Study observations and caveats: Anti-spike CD8 responses were favored in VDJdb matching, and private and CD4 specificities were missed.

The chain combines TRBV9 with TRBJ2-5; D is possibly TRBD1 or TRBD2 (5 bases each). The TCR comes from an adult who was a healthcare worker with PCR-confirmed SARS-CoV-2 infection or an uninfected control (not recorded which). Sequenced: whole blood. The CDR3 spells CASSADGAETQYF. The CDR3 nucleotides read TGTGCCAGCAGCGCCGACGGGGCAGAGACCCAGTACTTC.